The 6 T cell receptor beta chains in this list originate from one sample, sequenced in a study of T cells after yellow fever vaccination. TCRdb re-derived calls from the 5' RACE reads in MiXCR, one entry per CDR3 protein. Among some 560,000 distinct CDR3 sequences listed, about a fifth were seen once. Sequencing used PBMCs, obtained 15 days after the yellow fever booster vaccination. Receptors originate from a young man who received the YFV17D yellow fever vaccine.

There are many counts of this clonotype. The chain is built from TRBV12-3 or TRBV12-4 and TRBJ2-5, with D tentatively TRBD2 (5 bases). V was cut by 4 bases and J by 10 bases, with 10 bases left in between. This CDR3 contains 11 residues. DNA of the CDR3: TGTGCCAGCAGTTCCCAACGGGGCCAGTACTTC. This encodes CASSSQRGQYF.

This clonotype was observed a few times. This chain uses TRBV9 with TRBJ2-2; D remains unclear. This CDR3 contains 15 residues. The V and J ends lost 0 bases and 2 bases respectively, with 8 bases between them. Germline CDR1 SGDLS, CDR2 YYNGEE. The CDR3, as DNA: TGTGCCAGCAGCGTAGCACAGAGAAACACCGGGGAGCTGTTTTTT. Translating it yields CASSVAQRNTGELFF.

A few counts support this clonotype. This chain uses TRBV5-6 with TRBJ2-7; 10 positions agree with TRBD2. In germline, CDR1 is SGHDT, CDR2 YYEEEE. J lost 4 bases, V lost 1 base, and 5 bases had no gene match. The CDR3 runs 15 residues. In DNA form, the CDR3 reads TGTGCCAGCAGCTTGTCGGCTAGCGGGGGATACGAGCAGTACTTC. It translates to CASSLSASGGYEQYF.

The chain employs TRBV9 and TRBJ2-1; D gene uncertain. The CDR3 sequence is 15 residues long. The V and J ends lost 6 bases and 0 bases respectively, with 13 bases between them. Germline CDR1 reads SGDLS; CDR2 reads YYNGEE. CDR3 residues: CASTPSISSYNEQFF. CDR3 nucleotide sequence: TGTGCCAGCACCCCCTCAATTAGCTCCTACAATGAGCAGTTCTTC.

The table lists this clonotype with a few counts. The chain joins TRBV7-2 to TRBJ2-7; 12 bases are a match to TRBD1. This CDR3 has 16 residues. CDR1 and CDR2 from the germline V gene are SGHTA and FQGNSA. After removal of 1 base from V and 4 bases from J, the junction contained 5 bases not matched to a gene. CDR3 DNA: TGTGCCAGCAGCTTAGTGGGACAGGGGGCGCGGTACGAGCAGTACTTC. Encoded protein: CASSLVGQGARYEQYF.

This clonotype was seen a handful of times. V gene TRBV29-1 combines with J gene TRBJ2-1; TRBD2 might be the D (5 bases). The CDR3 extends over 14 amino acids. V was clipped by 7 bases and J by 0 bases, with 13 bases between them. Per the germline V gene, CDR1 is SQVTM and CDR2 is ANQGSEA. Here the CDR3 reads CSGRTGSSYNEQFF. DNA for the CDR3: TGCAGCGGCCGGACGGGGAGCTCCTACAATGAGCAGTTCTTC.